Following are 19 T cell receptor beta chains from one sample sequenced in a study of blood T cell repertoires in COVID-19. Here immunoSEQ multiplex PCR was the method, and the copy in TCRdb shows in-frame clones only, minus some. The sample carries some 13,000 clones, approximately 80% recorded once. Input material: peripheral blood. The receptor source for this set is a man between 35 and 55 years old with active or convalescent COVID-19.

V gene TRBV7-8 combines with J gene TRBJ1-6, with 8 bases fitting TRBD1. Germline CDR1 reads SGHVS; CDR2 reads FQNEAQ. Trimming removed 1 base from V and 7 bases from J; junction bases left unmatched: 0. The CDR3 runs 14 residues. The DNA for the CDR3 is TGTGCCAGCAGCTTAGGGACAGGGAATTCACCCCTCCACTTT. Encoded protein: CASSLGTGNSPLHF.

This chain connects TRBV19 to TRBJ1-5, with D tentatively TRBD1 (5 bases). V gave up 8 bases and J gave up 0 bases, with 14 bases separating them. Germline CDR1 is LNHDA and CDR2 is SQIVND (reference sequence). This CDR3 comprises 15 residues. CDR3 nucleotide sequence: TGTGCCAGTTCAGGACACGATTATAGCAATCAGCCCCAGCATTTT. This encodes CASSGHDYSNQPQHF. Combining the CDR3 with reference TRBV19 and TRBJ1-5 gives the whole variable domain DGGITQSPKYLFRKEGQNVTLSCEQNLNHDAMYWYRQDPGQGLRLIYYSQIVNDFQKGDIAEGYSVSREKKESFPLTVTSAQKNPTAFYLCASSGHDYSNQPQHFGDGTRLSIL.

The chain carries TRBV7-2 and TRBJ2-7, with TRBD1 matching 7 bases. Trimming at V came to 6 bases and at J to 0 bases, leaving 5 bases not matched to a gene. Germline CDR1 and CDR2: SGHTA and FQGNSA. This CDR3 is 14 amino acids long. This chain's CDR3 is CASRPDRFSYEQYF. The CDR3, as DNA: TGTGCCAGCAGACCGGACAGGTTCTCCTACGAGCAGTACTTC.

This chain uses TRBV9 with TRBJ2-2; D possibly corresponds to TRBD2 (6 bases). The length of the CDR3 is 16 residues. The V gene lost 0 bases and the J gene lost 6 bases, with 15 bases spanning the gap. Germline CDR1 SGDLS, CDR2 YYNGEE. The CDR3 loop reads CASSVDGRGVSGELFF. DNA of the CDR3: TGTGCCAGCAGCGTAGACGGGCGGGGTGTATCCGGGGAGCTGTTTTTT.

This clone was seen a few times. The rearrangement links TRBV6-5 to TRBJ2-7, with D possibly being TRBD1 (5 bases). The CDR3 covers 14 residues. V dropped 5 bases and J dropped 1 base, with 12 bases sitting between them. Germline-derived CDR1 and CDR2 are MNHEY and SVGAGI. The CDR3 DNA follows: TGTGCCAGCAGTACCAGGGATCTGTCCTACGAGCAGTACTTC. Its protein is CASSTRDLSYEQYF.

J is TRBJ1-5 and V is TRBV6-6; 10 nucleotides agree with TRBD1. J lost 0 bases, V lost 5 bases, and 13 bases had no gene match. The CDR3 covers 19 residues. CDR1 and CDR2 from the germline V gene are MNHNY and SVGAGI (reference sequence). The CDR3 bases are TGTGCCAGCAGTCCATCCCGGGACAGGGGTCTTTATAGCAATCAGCCCCAGCATTTT. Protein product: CASSPSRDRGLYSNQPQHF.

The CDR3 DNA reads as TGTGCCACCAGACCGACAGGGATCTCCTACAATGAGCAGTTCTTC. Its translation is CATRPTGISYNEQFF. The chain links TRBV24-1 to TRBJ2-1; 7 bases match TRBD1. Germline trimming cut 7 bases from V and 0 bases from J; bases unmatched to any gene: 5. This CDR3 region has 15 residues. Germline assignment: CDR1 KGHDR and CDR2 SFDVKD.

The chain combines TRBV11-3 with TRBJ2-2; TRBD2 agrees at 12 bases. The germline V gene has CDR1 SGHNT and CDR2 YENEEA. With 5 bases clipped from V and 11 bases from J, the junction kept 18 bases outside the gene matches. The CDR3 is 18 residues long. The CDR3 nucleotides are TGTGCCAGCAGCCCTTGGCCCGCCAAGACTAGCGGGAGTGGAGAGCTGTTTTTT. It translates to CASSPWPAKTSGSGELFF.

The chain's CDR3 is CATSDDGRTWGYTF. The CDR3, as DNA: TGTGCCACCAGTGACGACGGCCGGACATGGGGCTACACCTTC. The chain uses TRBV24-1 and TRBJ1-2, with D possibly being TRBD1 (5 bases). The CDR3 covers 14 residues. Germline V gene sequence: CDR1 KGHDR, CDR2 SFDVKD. The ends were cut back, 4 bases at V and 8 bases at J, with 16 bases in the middle.

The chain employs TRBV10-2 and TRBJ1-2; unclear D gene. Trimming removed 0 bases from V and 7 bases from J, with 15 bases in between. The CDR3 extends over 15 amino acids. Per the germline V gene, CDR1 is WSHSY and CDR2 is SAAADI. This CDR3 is CASSESSSGGGGYTF. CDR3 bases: TGCGCCAGCAGTGAGTCGAGCTCGGGAGGTGGTGGCTACACCTTC.

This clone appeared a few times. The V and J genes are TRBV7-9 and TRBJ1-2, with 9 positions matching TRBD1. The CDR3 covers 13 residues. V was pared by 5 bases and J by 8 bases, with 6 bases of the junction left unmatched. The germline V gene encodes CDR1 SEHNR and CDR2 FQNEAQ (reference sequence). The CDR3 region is CASSIQGAHGYTF. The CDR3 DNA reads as TGTGCCAGCAGCATACAGGGGGCGCACGGCTACACCTTC. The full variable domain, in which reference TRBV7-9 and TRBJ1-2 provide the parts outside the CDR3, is DTGVSQNPRHKITKRGQNVTFRCDPISEHNRLYWYRQTLGQGPEFLTYFQNEAQLEKSRLLSDRFSAERPKGSFSTLEIQRTEQGDSAMYLCASSIQGAHGYTFGSGTRLTVV.

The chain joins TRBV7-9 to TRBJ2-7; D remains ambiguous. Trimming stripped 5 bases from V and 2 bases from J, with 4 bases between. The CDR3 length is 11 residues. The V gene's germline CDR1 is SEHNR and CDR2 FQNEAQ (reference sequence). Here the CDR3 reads CASSGTYEQYF. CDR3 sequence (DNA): TGTGCCAGCAGCGGCACCTACGAGCAGTACTTC.

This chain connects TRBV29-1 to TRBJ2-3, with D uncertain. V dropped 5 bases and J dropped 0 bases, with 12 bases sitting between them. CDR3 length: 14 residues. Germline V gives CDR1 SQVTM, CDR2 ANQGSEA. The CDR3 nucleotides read TGCAGCGTTCCGACTTCCCATAGCACAGATACGCAGTATTTT. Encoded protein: CSVPTSHSTDTQYF.

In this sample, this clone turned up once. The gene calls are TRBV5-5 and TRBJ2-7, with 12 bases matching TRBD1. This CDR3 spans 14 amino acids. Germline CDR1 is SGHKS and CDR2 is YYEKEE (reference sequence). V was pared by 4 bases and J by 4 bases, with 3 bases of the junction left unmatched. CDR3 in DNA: TGTGCCAGCAGCACGGGACAGGGGGCTTACGAGCAGTACTTC. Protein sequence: CASSTGQGAYEQYF.

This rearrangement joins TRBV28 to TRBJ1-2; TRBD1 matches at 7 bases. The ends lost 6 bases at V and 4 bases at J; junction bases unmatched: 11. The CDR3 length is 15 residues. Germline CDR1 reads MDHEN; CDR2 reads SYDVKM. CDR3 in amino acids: CASSPRDRTPYGYTF. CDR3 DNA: TGTGCCAGCAGCCCGAGGGACAGAACCCCCTATGGCTACACCTTC.

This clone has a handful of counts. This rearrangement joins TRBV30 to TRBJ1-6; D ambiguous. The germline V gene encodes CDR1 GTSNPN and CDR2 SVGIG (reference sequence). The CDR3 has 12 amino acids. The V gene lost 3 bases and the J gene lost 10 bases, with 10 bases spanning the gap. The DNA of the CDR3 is TGTGCCTGGAGCGGCGGGAACTCACCCCTCCACTTT. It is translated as CAWSGGNSPLHF. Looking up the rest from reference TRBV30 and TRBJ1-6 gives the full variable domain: SQTIHQWPATLVQPVGSPLSLECTVEGTSNPNLYWYRQAAGRGLQLLFYSVGIGQISSEVPQNLSASRPQDRQFILSSKKLLLSDSGFYLCAWSGGNSPLHFGNGTRLTVT.

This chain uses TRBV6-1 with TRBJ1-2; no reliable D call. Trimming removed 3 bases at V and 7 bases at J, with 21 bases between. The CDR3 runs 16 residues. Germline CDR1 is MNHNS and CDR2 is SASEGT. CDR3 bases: TGTGCCAGCAGTGATTGGAGTAGCACCGGTACTTTTGGCTACACCTTC. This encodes CASSDWSSTGTFGYTF.

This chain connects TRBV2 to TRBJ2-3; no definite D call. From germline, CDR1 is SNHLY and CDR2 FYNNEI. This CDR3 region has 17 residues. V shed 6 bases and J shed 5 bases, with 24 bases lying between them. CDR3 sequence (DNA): TGTGCCAGCAGACCCTCACGGAGCGATACGAGAGGAGATACGCAGTATTTT. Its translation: CASRPSRSDTRGDTQYF.

The CDR3 spells CASSRGQANYGYTF. The CDR3 coding sequence is TGTGCCAGCAGCCGCGGACAAGCTAACTATGGCTACACCTTC. V is TRBV3-1 (or the pseudogene TRBV3-2) and J is TRBJ1-2; a possible D gene is TRBD1 (5 bases). Germline CDR1 reads LGHDT; CDR2 reads YNNKEL (reference sequence). The CDR3 is 14 amino acids. V lost 4 bases and J 0 bases, leaving 9 bases between the germline ends.